Listed below are T cell receptor beta chains from one sample, sequenced in a study of memory CD4+ T cells and cytomegalovirus serostatus. TCRdb's table, derived via immunoSEQ multiplex PCR, lists solely in-frame clones and lacks some. Of some 30,000 clones listed, under 80% are singletons. Sequencing was done on a sample of memory CD4+ T cells from blood. The receptors were gathered from an adult in good health and CMV-seronegative. Some clones in this sample may be carry-over from other donors' samples. Each CDR3 is given with its conserved first and last residue. Fields, in order: V gene, D gene, clone size, J gene, CDR3 DNA, CDR3 protein. D genes are given only for firm matches. Size values are once, few and many counts, or a class for expanded clones, and some rows have none.

>TRBV5-1|NA|NA|TRBJ1-4
TGCGCCAGCAGCTTGGTTCAGGCCGCAACTAATGAAAAACTGTTTTTT
CASSLVQAATNEKLFF
>TRBV7-2|NA|few|TRBJ2-1
TGTGCCAGCAGCTCGCCGCAGGGGCTAGCGCGGAATGAGCAGTTCTTC
CASSSPQGLARNEQFF
>TRBV5-6|NA|NA|TRBJ1-1
TGTGCCAGCAGCGGGGACCTCTCCACGGGAACTGAAGCTTTCTTT
CASSGDLSTGTEAFF
>TRBV14|NA|NA|TRBJ2-3
TGTGCCAGCAGCCAAGGACCCCCAAGCACAGATACGCAGTATTTT
CASSQGPPSTDTQYF
>TRBV11-2|TRBD1|NA|TRBJ1-2
TGTGCCAGCAGCTCCCTACCGAGACAGGGAGACGGCTACACCTTC
CASSSLPRQGDGYTF
>TRBV14|NA|NA|TRBJ1-6
TGTGCCAGCAGCCAAGACCCTGGGGTCTGGGCCCGAACATTAAATTCACCCCTCCACTTT
CASSQDPGVWARTLNSPLHF
>TRBV5-4|TRBD2|NA|TRBJ2-7
TGTGCCAGCAGCTTGATATCTAGCGGGGCCTACGAGCAGTACTTC
CASSLISSGAYEQYF
>TRBV30|TRBD1|NA|TRBJ1-2
TGTGCCTGGAGAACAGGGGTTCTGGCTAACTATGGCTACACCTTC
CAWRTGVLANYGYTF
>TRBV2|TRBD2|NA|TRBJ2-1
TGTGCCAGCAAGGAACTAGCGGGGACACCTTCCAATGAGCAGTTCTTC
CASKELAGTPSNEQFF
>TRBV5-1|TRBD2|NA|TRBJ2-3
TGCGCCAGCTCGCCTAGCGGGCTAAGCACAGATACGCAGTATTTT
CASSPSGLSTDTQYF
>TRBV4-2|NA|NA|TRBJ1-6
TGTGCCAGCAGCCAAGATTTGAAGGGGCGCTCCTATAATTCACCCCTCCACTTT
CASSQDLKGRSYNSPLHF
>TRBV7-3|TRBD2|NA|TRBJ2-2
TGTGCCAGCAGCCAAATAGCGGGGGGCATTACCGGGGAGCTGTTTTTT
CASSQIAGGITGELFF
>TRBV4-2|TRBD1|NA|TRBJ2-3
TGTGCCAGCAGCCAAGTCCGGGCGACAGGGGGTTCAGATACGCAGTATTTT
CASSQVRATGGSDTQYF
>TRBV19|TRBD1|NA|TRBJ1-1
TGTGCCAGTATTCCGAGACAGGGCGGTCTGGCTGAAGCTTTCTTT
CASIPRQGGLAEAFF
>TRBV6-5|TRBD1|NA|TRBJ1-1
TGTGCCAGCAGAAGGGACAGATTGATGAACACTGAAGCTTTCTTT
CASRRDRLMNTEAFF
>TRBV7-3|NA|NA|TRBJ1-1
TGTGCCAGCAGCTTTTACCCCGGGACCACTGAAGCTTTCTTT
CASSFYPGTTEAFF
>TRBV5-1|TRBD1|NA|TRBJ1-4
TGCGCCAGCAGCCAGGAACTTAGGGGGCTGGGTGAAAAACTGTTTTTT
CASSQELRGLGEKLFF
>TRBV11-1|NA|NA|TRBJ2-3
TGTGCCAGCAGCTTAGAGTTCGGGGGTGAGGATACGCAGTATTTT
CASSLEFGGEDTQYF
>TRBV7-3|NA|NA|TRBJ2-1
TGTGCCAGCAGCCCCCGACCGGGGGGCAACAATGAGCAGTTCTTC
CASSPRPGGNNEQFF
>TRBV5-5|NA|NA|TRBJ1-1
TGTGCCAGCAGCTCCAGGGCCTCCACTGAAGCTTTCTTT
CASSSRASTEAFF
>TRBV30|NA|once|TRBJ1-6
TGTGCCTGGACCAGTAAGGAGACCCTCCACTTT
CAWTSKETLHF
>TRBV11-3|NA|NA|TRBJ2-7
TGTGCCAGCAGCTTAGTGGCGGGGAGTTACGAGCAGTACTTC
CASSLVAGSYEQYF
>TRBV6-1|NA|NA|TRBJ2-2
TGTGCCAGCAGTGAAGCCTCTATCGGGGGTCCGAACACCGGGGAGCTGTTTTTT
CASSEASIGGPNTGELFF
>TRBV7-9|NA|NA|TRBJ2-3
TGTGCCAGCAGCTTAAAGATTTGGACAGATACGCAGTATTTT
CASSLKIWTDTQYF
>TRBV11-3|NA|NA|TRBJ2-6
TGTGCCAGCAGCGGAGGGGCCAACGTCCTGACTTTC
CASSGGANVLTF
>TRBV5-1|TRBD1|NA|TRBJ2-1
TGCGCCAGCAGCCCAGGACAGGGCACCTACAATGAGCAGTTCTTC
CASSPGQGTYNEQFF
>TRBV6-5|NA|NA|TRBJ2-7
TGTGCCAGCAGTTCCCCCCCCGAGCAGTACTTC
CASSSPPEQYF
>TRBV4-1|NA|NA|TRBJ1-5
TGCGCCAGCAGCCAAGTAAGAGGGGGGGATCAGCCCCAGCATTTT
CASSQVRGGDQPQHF
>TRBV19|NA|NA|TRBJ1-1
TGTGCCAGTAGTATAGTCGCAGGGGTGGGGACTGAAGCTTTCTTT
CASSIVAGVGTEAFF
>TRBV11-2|TRBD1|NA|TRBJ1-2
TGTGCCAGCAGCTTAAGAGACAGGGGGCGAATCTATGGCTACACCTTC
CASSLRDRGRIYGYTF
>TRBV19|NA|NA|TRBJ1-3
TGTGCCAGTAGCACCCTTGGAAACACCATATATTTT
CASSTLGNTIYF
>TRBV5-4|TRBD1|NA|TRBJ2-5
TGTGCCAGCAGCTGGGACAGCGAAGAGACCCAGTACTTC
CASSWDSEETQYF
>TRBV29-1|NA|NA|TRBJ1-2
TGCAGCGTCGGTGGGGTTTTGCGCTATGGCTACACCTTC
CSVGGVLRYGYTF
>TRBV5-5|NA|NA|TRBJ2-7
TGTGCCAGCAGCCCGGGGGTCGGGACAGAGCGGTACGAGCAGTACTTC
CASSPGVGTERYEQYF
>TRBV30|NA|NA|TRBJ1-6
TGTGCCTGGAGAAGATCTGGGTACGATTCACCCCTCCACTTT
CAWRRSGYDSPLHF
>TRBV10-3|NA|few|TRBJ1-1
TGTGCCATCAGTGCGTCGGGAGAGGGATACACTGAAGCTTTCTTT
CAISASGEGYTEAFF
>TRBV30|TRBD1|NA|TRBJ2-1
TGTGCCTTTAACCCGGGACAGGCGGGGAATGAGCAGTTCTTC
CAFNPGQAGNEQFF
>TRBV10-2|NA|once|TRBJ1-6
TGCGCCAGCAGTGAGTGGTGGAATTCACCCCTCCACTTT
CASSEWWNSPLHF
>TRBV15|NA|NA|TRBJ1-2
TGTGCCACCAGCAATACCAATATAGGTGGCTACACCTTC
CATSNTNIGGYTF
>TRBV7-2|TRBD1|NA|TRBJ1-3
TGTGCCAGCAGCTCGGGGACAGGGCGCTCTCTCTCTGGAAACACCATATATTTT
CASSSGTGRSLSGNTIYF
>TRBV5-1|NA|NA|TRBJ1-2
TGCGCCAGCAGCTTTGGGACTGCAGATGGCTACACCTTC
CASSFGTADGYTF
>TRBV29-1|TRBD2|NA|TRBJ2-2
TGCAGCGTCTCGGGACTAGGTGGCGGGGAGCTGTTTTTT
CSVSGLGGGELFF
>TRBV7-2|NA|NA|TRBJ1-3
TGTGCCAGCAGCTTAGCCCTGCAGGACACCATATATTTT
CASSLALQDTIYF
>TRBV5-4|NA|NA|TRBJ1-1
TGTGCCAGCACCAGCTTCCCCATGAACACTGAAGCTTTCTTT
CASTSFPMNTEAFF
>TRBV5-4|NA|few|TRBJ1-4
TGTGCCAGCAGTTTAGACACGGTCGGAGTCCATGAAAAACTGTTTTTT
CASSLDTVGVHEKLFF